The 18 T cell receptor beta chains in this list originate from one sample, sequenced in a study of OX40 agonist ivuxolimab in advanced cancers. Sequencing was performed with immunoSEQ multiplex PCR; in TCRdb, only in-frame clones are kept and a portion is missing. The sample carries more than 40,000 clones, roughly 85% recorded once. The sequences come from CD4+ or CD8+ T cells sorted from blood, collected in a trial of the OX40 agonist ivuxolimab. These receptors came from an adult with an advanced solid tumor such as melanoma, head and neck, liver or kidney cancer.

This chain links TRBV28 with TRBJ1-1; possible D gene TRBD1, 6 bases. This CDR3 has 13 residues. The V end lost 6 bases, the J end lost 10 bases, and 18 bases lay between the germline ends. Looked up from germline, CDR1 is MDHEN and CDR2 is SYDVKM. CDR3 sequence: CASSLRGYEGAFF. CDR3 DNA: TGTGCCAGCAGCCTAAGGGGGTATGAGGGAGCTTTCTTT.

This clone was picked up a small number of times. This chain connects TRBV6-6 to TRBJ2-3; 7 nucleotides line up with TRBD2. The J segment lost 3 bases and the V segment lost 6 bases, leaving 12 bases of the junction unmatched. Germline CDR1 is MNHNY and CDR2 is SVGAGI (reference sequence). This CDR3 region has 16 residues. CDR3 residues: CASSPWKGGGTDTQYF. In DNA form, the CDR3 reads TGTGCCAGCAGCCCCTGGAAGGGCGGGGGAACAGATACGCAGTATTTT.

The CDR3 bases are TGTGCCAGCGCCGGAAGGGTAGGGAAAGCTTTCTTT. Protein product: CASAGRVGKAFF. The chain carries TRBV27 and TRBJ1-1; D gene unclear. CDR1 and CDR2 from the germline V gene are MNHEY and SMNVEV (reference sequence). With 8 bases removed from V and 9 bases from J, the gap between germline ends came to 16 bases. The CDR3 spans 12 residues.

The rearrangement links TRBV18 to TRBJ2-1; TRBD2 matches 11 bases. Per germline, CDR1 KGHSH and CDR2 LQKENI. This CDR3 region has 15 residues. The J segment lost 5 bases and the V segment lost 3 bases, leaving 3 bases of the junction unmatched. The CDR3 spells CASSPSSGGHNEQFF. CDR3 nucleotides: TGTGCCAGCTCACCTTCTAGCGGGGGGCACAATGAGCAGTTCTTC.

The gene calls are TRBV4-2 and TRBJ2-2; 11 positions agree with TRBD2. The CDR3 sequence is 19 residues long. V shed 4 bases and J 2 bases; nucleotides not matched to a gene: 12. CDR1 and CDR2 from the germline V gene are LGHNA and YNFKEQ. CDR3 coding DNA: TGTGCCAGCAGCCCACAAACTCAGACTAGCGGGGTTAACACCGGGGAGCTGTTTTTT. Encoded protein: CASSPQTQTSGVNTGELFF.

J is TRBJ2-5 and V is TRBV6-1; tentatively, D is TRBD1 (6 bases). V lost 3 bases and J lost 4, with 9 bases in between. This CDR3 has 13 residues. Germline CDR1 and CDR2: MNHNS and SASEGT. The CDR3 bases are TGTGCCAGCAGTGAGGGACATCGAGAGACCCAGTACTTC. It yields the protein CASSEGHRETQYF.

This clone was seen a single time. J is TRBJ2-1 and V is TRBV7-6; D is ambiguous. The V gene lost 0 bases and the J gene lost 5 bases, with 8 bases spanning the gap. In germline, CDR1 is SGHVS, CDR2 FNYEAQ. This CDR3 comprises 14 residues. CDR3 bases: TGTGCCAGCAGCTTAGCCCAAGGGAACAATGAGCAGTTCTTC. This sequence encodes CASSLAQGNNEQFF.

This clone was detected only a few times. CDR3 in DNA: TGTGCCAGCAGCTTGGCTAGCGGGGGAACCTACGAGCAGTACTTC. Amino acids: CASSLASGGTYEQYF. This rearrangement joins TRBV5-4 to TRBJ2-7, with 10 bases fitting TRBD2. The CDR3 is 15 amino acids. The J segment lost 2 bases and the V segment lost 0 bases, leaving 2 bases of the junction unmatched. Germline CDR1 is SGHNT and CDR2 is YYREEE (reference sequence).

The chain joins TRBV25-1 to TRBJ2-5; D possibly corresponds to TRBD1 (6 bases). V gave up 1 base and J gave up 3 bases, with 15 bases separating them. The CDR3 has 16 amino acids. Germline loops: CDR1 MGHDK, CDR2 SYGVNS. Written as DNA, the CDR3 is TGTGCCAGCAGTGAATCGGGCAGGACAGCTAAAGAGACCCAGTACTTC. Translated, it gives CASSESGRTAKETQYF.

The CDR3 sequence is CASSQGTANSPLHF. The CDR3 DNA reads as TGTGCCAGCAGCCAAGGGACAGCCAATTCACCCCTCCACTTT. V is TRBV4-2 and J is TRBJ1-6; possibly TRBD1 for D (6 bases). Trimming stripped 1 base from V and 7 bases from J, with 8 bases between. Germline lookup yields CDR1 LGHNA and CDR2 YNFKEQ. The CDR3 extends over 14 amino acids.

The CDR3 spells CASSRTGASNEQFF. The CDR3 bases are TGTGCCAGCAGCCGGACAGGGGCATCCAATGAGCAGTTCTTC. J is TRBJ2-1 and V is TRBV27; TRBD1 matches 9 bases. The V segment lost 6 bases and the J segment 6 bases; nucleotides outside the gene matches: 6. This CDR3 contains 14 residues. The germline CDR1 and CDR2 sequences are MNHEY and SMNVEV (reference sequence).

The rearrangement links TRBV29-1 to TRBJ1-2; no reliable D call. The V gene's germline CDR1 is SQVTM and CDR2 ANQGSEA. V was shortened by 3 bases and J by 2 bases, with 7 bases between the two germline ends. The CDR3 length is 12 residues. CDR3 nucleotides: TGCAGCGTTGATCACCAGAACTATGGCTACACCTTC. Translating it yields CSVDHQNYGYTF. The full variable domain, in which reference TRBV29-1 and TRBJ1-2 provide the parts outside the CDR3, is SAVISQKPSRDICQRGTSLTIQCQVDSQVTMMFWYRQQPGQSLTLIATANQGSEATYESGFVIDKFPISRPNLTFSTLTVSNMSPEDSSIYLCSVDHQNYGYTFGSGTRLTVV.

The CDR3 region is CASSPDPQLQHTQYF. Here the CDR3 DNA reads TGTGCCAGCAGCCCTGACCCGCAATTGCAGCATACGCAGTATTTT. The chain is built from TRBV27 and TRBJ2-3; unclear D gene. Germline V lookup: CDR1 MNHEY, CDR2 SMNVEV (reference sequence). V lost 6 bases to trimming and J lost 7 bases, with 20 bases between them. This CDR3 contains 15 residues.

The V call is TRBV19, the J call TRBJ2-7, with unresolved D. The CDR3 spans 14 residues. V was clipped by 3 bases and J by 2 bases, with 11 bases between them. In germline, CDR1 is LNHDA, CDR2 SQIVND (reference sequence). The CDR3 coding sequence is TGTGCCAGTAGTATCTCGAGGTACACCTACGAGCAGTACTTC. Translated, it gives CASSISRYTYEQYF.

The chain combines TRBV19 with TRBJ2-7; TRBD1 matches 7 bases. J gave up 0 bases and V 2 bases, and 4 bases lay outside the gene matches. Germline CDR1 is LNHDA and CDR2 is SQIVND (reference sequence). This CDR3 contains 15 residues. The CDR3 coding sequence is TGTGCCAGTAGTATAACAGGGGCCGGCTCCTACGAGCAGTACTTC. This gives the protein CASSITGAGSYEQYF.

The genes are TRBV7-9 and TRBJ2-5, with D possibly TRBD2 on 7 matching bases. V was shortened by 6 bases and J by 2 bases, with 16 bases between the two germline ends. The CDR3 contains 15 residues. From germline, CDR1 is SEHNR and CDR2 FQNEAQ (reference sequence). The CDR3 DNA follows: TGTGCCAGCAGTCACAAGGGAGGGGGTCAAGAGACCCAGTACTTC. This encodes CASSHKGGGQETQYF.

The gene calls are TRBV11-3 and TRBJ2-1, with D unresolved. The ends were cut back, 2 bases at V and 5 bases at J, with 4 bases in the middle. CDR3 length: 12 amino acids. Germline V gives CDR1 SGHNT, CDR2 YENEEA. CDR3 nucleotides: TGTGCCAGCAGCTTAACGGACAATGAGCAGTTCTTC. Translated: CASSLTDNEQFF.

The J gene is TRBJ2-5, the V gene TRBV19; D gene uncertain. The CDR3 spans 13 residues. V gave up 4 bases and J gave up 4 bases, with 10 bases separating them. The germline gives CDR1 LNHDA, CDR2 SQIVND (reference sequence). This chain's CDR3 is CASSKGFRETQYF. In DNA form, the CDR3 reads TGTGCCAGTAGTAAGGGTTTCCGAGAGACCCAGTACTTC.